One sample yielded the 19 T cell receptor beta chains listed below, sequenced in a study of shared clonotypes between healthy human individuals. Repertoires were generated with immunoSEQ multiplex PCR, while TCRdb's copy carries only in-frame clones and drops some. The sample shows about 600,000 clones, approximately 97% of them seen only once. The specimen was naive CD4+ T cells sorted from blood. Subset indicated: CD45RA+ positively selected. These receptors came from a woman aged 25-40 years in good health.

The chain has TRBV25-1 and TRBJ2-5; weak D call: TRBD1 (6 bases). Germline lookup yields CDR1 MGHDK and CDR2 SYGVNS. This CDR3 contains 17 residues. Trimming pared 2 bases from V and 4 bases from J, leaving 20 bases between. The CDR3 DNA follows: TGTGCCAGCAGTGAAGACCCTTACAGGGTGAGAGGAGAGACCCAGTACTTC. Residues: CASSEDPYRVRGETQYF.

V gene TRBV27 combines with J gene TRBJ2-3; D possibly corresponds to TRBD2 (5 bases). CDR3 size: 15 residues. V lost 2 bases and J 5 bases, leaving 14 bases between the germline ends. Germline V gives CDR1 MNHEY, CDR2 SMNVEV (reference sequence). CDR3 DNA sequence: TGTGCCAGCAGTTTAAGTGTCGGGATTCGAGATACGCAGTATTTT. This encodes CASSLSVGIRDTQYF.

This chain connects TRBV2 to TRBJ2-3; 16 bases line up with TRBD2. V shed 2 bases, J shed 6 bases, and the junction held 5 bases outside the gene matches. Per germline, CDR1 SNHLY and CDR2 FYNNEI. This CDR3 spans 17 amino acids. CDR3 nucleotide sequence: TGTGCCAGCAGTGAACAGGGACTAGCGGGAGGGTCGGATACGCAGTATTTT. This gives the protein CASSEQGLAGGSDTQYF.

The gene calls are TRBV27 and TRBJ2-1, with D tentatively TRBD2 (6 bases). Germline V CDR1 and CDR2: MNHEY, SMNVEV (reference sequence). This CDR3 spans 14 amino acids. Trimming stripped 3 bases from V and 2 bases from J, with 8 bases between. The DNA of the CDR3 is TGTGCCAGCAGTTTGAGGGAGGCCTACAATGAGCAGTTCTTC. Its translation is CASSLREAYNEQFF.

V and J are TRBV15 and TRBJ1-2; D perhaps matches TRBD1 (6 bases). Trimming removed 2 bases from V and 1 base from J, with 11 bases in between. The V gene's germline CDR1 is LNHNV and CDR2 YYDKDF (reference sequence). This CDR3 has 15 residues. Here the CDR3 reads CATSRPGQSNYGYTF. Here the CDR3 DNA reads TGTGCCACCAGCAGACCAGGACAGAGTAACTATGGCTACACCTTC. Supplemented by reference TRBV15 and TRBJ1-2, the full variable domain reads DAMVIQNPRYQVTQFGKPVTLSCSQTLNHNVMYWYQQKSSQAPKLLFHYYDKDFNNEADTPDNFQSRRPNTSFCFLDIRSPGLGDTAMYLCATSRPGQSNYGYTFGSGTRLTVV.

As DNA, the CDR3 is TGTGCCAGCAGTGAAGCGGCGTACTATGGCTACACCTTC. Its translation is CASSEAAYYGYTF. The chain joins TRBV2 to TRBJ1-2; no reliable D call. With 0 bases removed from V and 3 bases from J, the gap between germline ends came to 5 bases. Looked up from germline, CDR1 is SNHLY and CDR2 is FYNNEI. This CDR3 is 13 amino acids long.

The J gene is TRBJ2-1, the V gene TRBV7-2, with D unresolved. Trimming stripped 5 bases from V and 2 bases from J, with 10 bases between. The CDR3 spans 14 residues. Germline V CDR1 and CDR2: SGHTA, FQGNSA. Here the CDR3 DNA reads TGTGCCAGCAGCCCGACCCTTACCTACAATGAGCAGTTCTTC. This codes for CASSPTLTYNEQFF.

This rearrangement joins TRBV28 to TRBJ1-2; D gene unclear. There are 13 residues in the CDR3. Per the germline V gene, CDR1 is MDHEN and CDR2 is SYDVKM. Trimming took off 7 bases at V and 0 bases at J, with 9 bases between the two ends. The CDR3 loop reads CASTFGANYGYTF. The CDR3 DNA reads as TGTGCCAGCACCTTCGGAGCTAACTATGGCTACACCTTC.

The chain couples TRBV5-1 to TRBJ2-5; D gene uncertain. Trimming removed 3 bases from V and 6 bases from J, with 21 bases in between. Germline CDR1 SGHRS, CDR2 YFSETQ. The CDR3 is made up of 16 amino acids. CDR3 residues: CASSWVTALIPKTQYF. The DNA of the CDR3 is TGCGCCAGCAGCTGGGTAACGGCCCTAATTCCAAAGACCCAGTACTTC.

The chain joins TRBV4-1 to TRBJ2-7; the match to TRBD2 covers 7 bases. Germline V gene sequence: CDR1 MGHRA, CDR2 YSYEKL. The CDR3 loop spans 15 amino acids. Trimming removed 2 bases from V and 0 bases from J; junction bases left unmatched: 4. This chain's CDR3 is CASSQQGLTSYEQYF. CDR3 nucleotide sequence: TGCGCCAGCAGCCAACAGGGACTAACCTCCTACGAGCAGTACTTC.

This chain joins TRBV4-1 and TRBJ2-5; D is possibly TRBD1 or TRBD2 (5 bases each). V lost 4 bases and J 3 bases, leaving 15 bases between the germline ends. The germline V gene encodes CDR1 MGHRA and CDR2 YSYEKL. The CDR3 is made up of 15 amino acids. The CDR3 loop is CASSLPGATKETQYF. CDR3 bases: TGCGCCAGCAGCCTTCCCGGGGCTACTAAAGAGACCCAGTACTTC.

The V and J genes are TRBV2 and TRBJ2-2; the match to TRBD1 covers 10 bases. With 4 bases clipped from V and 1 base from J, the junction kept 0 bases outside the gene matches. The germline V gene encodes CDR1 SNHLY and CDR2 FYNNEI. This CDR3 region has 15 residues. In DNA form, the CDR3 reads TGTGCCAGCAGTGGGACAGGGGGGAACACCGGGGAGCTGTTTTTT. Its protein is CASSGTGGNTGELFF.

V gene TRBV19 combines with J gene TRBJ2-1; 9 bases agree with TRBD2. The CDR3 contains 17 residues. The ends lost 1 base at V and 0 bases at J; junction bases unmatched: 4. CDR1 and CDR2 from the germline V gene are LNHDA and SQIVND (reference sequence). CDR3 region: CASSIGLAGSSYNEQFF. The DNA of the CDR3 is TGTGCCAGTAGTATAGGGCTAGCGGGGAGCTCCTACAATGAGCAGTTCTTC.

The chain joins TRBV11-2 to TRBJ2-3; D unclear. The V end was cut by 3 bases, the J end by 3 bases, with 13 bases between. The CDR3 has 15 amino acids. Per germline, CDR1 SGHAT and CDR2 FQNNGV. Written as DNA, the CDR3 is TGTGCCAGCAGCTTCGATGGGGATGCGACAGATACGCAGTATTTT. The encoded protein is CASSFDGDATDTQYF.

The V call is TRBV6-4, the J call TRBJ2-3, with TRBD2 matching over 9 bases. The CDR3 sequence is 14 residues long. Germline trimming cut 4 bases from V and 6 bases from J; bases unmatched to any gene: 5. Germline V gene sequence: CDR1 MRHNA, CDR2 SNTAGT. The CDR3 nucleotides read TGTGCCAGCAGTGTACAGCGGGAGGACGATACGCAGTATTTT. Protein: CASSVQREDDTQYF.

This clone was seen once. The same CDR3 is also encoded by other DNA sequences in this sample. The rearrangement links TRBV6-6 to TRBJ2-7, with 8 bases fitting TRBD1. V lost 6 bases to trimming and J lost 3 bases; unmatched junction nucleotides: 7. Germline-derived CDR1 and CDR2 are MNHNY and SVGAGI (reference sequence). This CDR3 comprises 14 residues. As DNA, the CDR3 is TGTGCCAGCAGACCCGACAGGGGCGTCTACGAGCAGTACTTC. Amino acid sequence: CASRPDRGVYEQYF.

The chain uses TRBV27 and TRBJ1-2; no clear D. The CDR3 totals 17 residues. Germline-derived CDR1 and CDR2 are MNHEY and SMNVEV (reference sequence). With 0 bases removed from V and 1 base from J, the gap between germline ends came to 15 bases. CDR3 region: CASSLSAFGSINYGYTF. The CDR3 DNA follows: TGTGCCAGCAGTTTATCGGCGTTCGGGTCGATTAACTATGGCTACACCTTC.

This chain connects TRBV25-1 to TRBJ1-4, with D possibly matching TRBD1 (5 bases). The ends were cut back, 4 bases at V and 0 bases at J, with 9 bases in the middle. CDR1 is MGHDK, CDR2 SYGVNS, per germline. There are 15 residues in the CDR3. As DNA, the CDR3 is TGTGCCAGCAGTGCTCCGGGACCAACTAATGAAAAACTGTTTTTT. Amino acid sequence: CASSAPGPTNEKLFF.

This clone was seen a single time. The CDR3 sequence is CASSKEPLGDRGINGANVLTF. The CDR3 DNA reads TGTGCCAGCAGCAAAGAGCCTTTGGGGGACAGGGGGATAAATGGGGCCAACGTCCTGACTTTC. J is TRBJ2-6 and V is TRBV21-1; the table gives TRBD1 as D, unverified against the DNA. TRBV21-1 is a listed pseudogene. There are 21 residues in the CDR3.